Described below is a single T cell receptor (beta chain) sequence and its context. What it binds is not known. Assay used: immunoSEQ multiplex PCR; TCRdb lists only in-frame clones, some missing. The table includes tens of thousands of clones, 95% detected once. This sample is part of a study of Tregs in tolerant kidney transplant recipients. The overall study: CD4+CD25+CD127- cells came from roughly 3-day belatacept mixed lymphocyte reactions, some with approximately five-day graft donor restimulation. Antibodies separated recipient from donor cells.

General study points: Expanding Tregs on activated donor B cells appeared to best identify donor-specific TCRbeta clones. Findings come from small patient numbers and require larger validation.

V was trimmed by 1 base and J by 10 bases, leaving 7 bases between them. The CDR3 is made up of 11 amino acids. CDR1 SEHNR and CDR2 FQNEAQ come from the germline V gene (reference sequence). The chain carries TRBV7-9 and TRBJ1-2; D gene uncertain. The specimen was Tregs from blood cultured with allogeneic cells. This sequence was found in a human donor in good health. In DNA form, the CDR3 reads TGTGCCAGCAGCTTAGAGGTCTTCTACACCTTC. Translating it yields CASSLEVFYTF.